These T cell receptor beta chains were read from a single sample in a study of blood T cell repertoires in COVID-19. Assay: immunoSEQ multiplex PCR; the TCRdb copy retains only in-frame clones and omits some. Among about 110,000 clones listed, roughly four fifths were seen once. Sequenced: peripheral blood. These receptors were collected from a woman aged 55-75 years with acute or convalescent COVID-19. Each CDR3 is given with its conserved first and last residue. The D gene is left open where the match is weak. Clone size, where shown, is once, few, many, or a class for clones that have expanded.

.	TRBV7-9	.	TRBJ2-7	CASSPQGLRSAEQYF	TGTGCCAGCAGCCCCCAGGGTCTTCGTTCCGCCGAGCAGTACTTC
.	TRBV3-1/TRBV3-2	.	TRBJ1-3	CATRGLAGNTIYF	TGTGCCACTAGGGGTTTGGCTGGAAACACCATATATTTT
.	TRBV3-1/TRBV3-2	TRBD1	TRBJ2-1	CASSPLPPGQAYNEQFF	TGTGCCAGCAGCCCCCTCCCACCGGGACAGGCTTACAATGAGCAGTTCTTC
.	TRBV7-9	.	TRBJ2-7	CASSLSSYEQYF	TGTGCCAGCAGCTTATCCAGCTACGAGCAGTACTTC
.	TRBV4-2	TRBD2	TRBJ2-1	CASSQESGTYNEQFF	TGTGCCAGCAGCCAAGAGAGCGGGACCTACAATGAGCAGTTCTTC
.	TRBV6-5	TRBD1	TRBJ1-6	CASRITGVNSPLHF	TGTGCCAGCAGGATTACAGGGGTGAATTCACCCCTCCACTTT
.	TRBV10-3	.	TRBJ2-2	CAISALSGAGELFF	TGTGCCATCAGTGCTTTGAGCGGTGCCGGGGAGCTGTTTTTT
few	TRBV4-3	TRBD1	TRBJ1-2	CASSQRTGAGYTF	TGCGCCAGCAGCCAAAGGACAGGGGCTGGCTACACCTTC
.	TRBV5-1	.	TRBJ1-2	CASSLAGTGGYGYTF	TGCGCCAGCAGCTTGGCCGGAACGGGGGGTTATGGCTACACCTTC
.	TRBV28	TRBD2	TRBJ2-2	CASRPPGLAGGAGELFF	TGTGCCAGCAGGCCGCCCGGACTAGCGGGGGGGGCCGGGGAGCTGTTTTTT
.	TRBV2	.	TRBJ1-5	CASSEGREPQHF	TGTGCCAGCAGTGAAGGCCGCGAGCCCCAGCATTTT
once	TRBV30	.	TRBJ1-3	CAWTIGGGLPGNTIYF	TGTGCCTGGACCATCGGGGGGGGGCTCCCTGGAAACACCATATATTTT
once	TRBV27	TRBD1	TRBJ1-1	CASSRTGGTEAFF	TGTGCCAGCAGTAGGACAGGGGGGACTGAAGCTTTCTTT
few	TRBV5-1	.	TRBJ2-7	CASGPGDHTYEQYF	TGCGCCAGCGGGCCGGGGGACCACACCTACGAGCAGTACTTC
.	TRBV12-3/TRBV12-4	TRBD1	TRBJ1-1	CASRWDRATEAFF	TGTGCCAGCAGGTGGGACAGGGCCACTGAAGCTTTCTTT
.	TRBV10-3	TRBD2	TRBJ2-5	CAISGGGIQETQYF	TGTGCCATCAGTGGCGGGGGGATCCAAGAGACCCAGTACTTC
.	TRBV2	.	TRBJ2-3	CASSGSSGADTQYF	TGTGCCAGCAGTGGGTCCAGCGGCGCAGATACGCAGTATTTT
.	TRBV3-1/TRBV3-2	TRBD1	TRBJ1-1	CASSQGQGDTEAFF	TGTGCCAGCAGCCAGGGACAGGGCGACACTGAAGCTTTCTTT
.	TRBV5-5	.	TRBJ2-3	CASSNPPGTDTQYF	TGTGCCAGCAGTAATCCACCAGGCACAGATACGCAGTATTTT
.	TRBV6-1	TRBD1	TRBJ1-2	CASSEEQGNYGYTF	TGTGCCAGCAGTGAAGAACAGGGGAACTATGGCTACACCTTC
.	TRBV7-9	TRBD1	TRBJ2-1	CASSRPGQGRHEQFF	TGTGCCAGCAGCCGCCCCGGACAGGGCCGTCATGAGCAGTTCTTC
few	TRBV5-6	.	TRBJ2-3	CASSQVGGMGTDTQYF	TGTGCCAGCAGCCAGGTTGGGGGGATGGGCACAGATACGCAGTATTTT
.	TRBV18	.	TRBJ1-1	CASSPQGGATEAFF	TGTGCCAGCTCACCTCAAGGGGGAGCGACAGAAGCTTTCTTT
.	TRBV7-3	TRBD1	TRBJ2-3	CASSYGTGGSDTQYF	TGTGCCAGCAGCTACGGGACAGGGGGATCAGATACGCAGTATTTT
.	TRBV27	TRBD1	TRBJ2-7	CASRKTTGANYEQYF	TGTGCCAGCAGGAAAACGACAGGGGCTAATTACGAGCAGTACTTC
.	TRBV5-4	.	TRBJ2-5	CASSLAAEEETQYF	TGTGCCAGCAGCTTGGCGGCAGAGGAAGAGACCCAGTACTTC